This paragraph reports one T cell receptor beta chain. The data are from a study of T cell responses to AZD1222 COVID-19 vaccine. Some clones are missing from TCRdb's copy, which holds only in-frame ones; the method was immunoSEQ multiplex PCR. The data contain around 95,000 clones, more than 75% of them singletons. The CDR3 has 14 residues. Germline CDR1 and CDR2: MNHEY and SMNVEV (reference sequence). The germline V and J ends were trimmed by 5 bases and 3 bases, with 13 bases remaining between them. The TCR sequence derives from an adult in good health. The chain combines TRBV27 with TRBJ1-2; possibly TRBD1 for D (6 bases). Specimen: peripheral blood, collected on day 0 of AZD1222 vaccination. DNA for the CDR3: TGTGCCAGCAGTAGAACAGGGTGGGACTATGGCTACACCTTC. Translating it yields CASSRTGWDYGYTF.